This T cell receptor beta chain emerged from a study of response to subunit inactivated influenza vaccine. This clonotype turned up a few times. Its specificity is not known. The CDR3 runs 13 residues. The germline gives CDR1 MNHNY, CDR2 SVGAGI (reference sequence). The V gene lost 7 bases and the J gene lost 7 bases, with 16 bases spanning the gap. Study outcomes and limitations: After each seasonal influenza vaccination, few new T cells are recruited, the authors suggested.

A single record per CDR3 protein comes from TCRdb applying MiXCR to the RT-PCR reads. The table lists around 760,000 distinct CDR3 sequences, roughly 13% of them singletons, with less than 9% in the top ten. J is TRBJ2-5 and V is TRBV6-6, with D perhaps TRBD1 (5 bases). This receptor was taken from a middle-aged man who received an inactivated influenza vaccine. The sample in question was PBMCs from blood, obtained 14 to 15 days before vaccination. The CDR3 spells CASNKNPQGTQYF. The CDR3 nucleotides read TGTGCCAGCAACAAAAATCCCCAGGGGACCCAGTACTTC.